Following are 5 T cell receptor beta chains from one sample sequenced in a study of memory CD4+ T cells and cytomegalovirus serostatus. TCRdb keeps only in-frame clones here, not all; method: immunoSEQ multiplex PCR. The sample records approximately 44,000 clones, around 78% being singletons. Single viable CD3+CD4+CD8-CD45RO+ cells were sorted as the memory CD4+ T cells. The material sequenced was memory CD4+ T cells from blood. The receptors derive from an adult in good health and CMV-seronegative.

CDR3 DNA: TGTGCCAGCAGTTCGCCTCCAGGGGACCATGGCTACACCTTC. It specifies CASSSPPGDHGYTF. This chain links TRBV28 with TRBJ1-2; D is perhaps TRBD1 (6 bases). Trimming took off 4 bases at V and 6 bases at J, with 15 bases between the two ends. This CDR3 has 14 amino acids. Germline V lookup: CDR1 MDHEN, CDR2 SYDVKM.

The chain's CDR3 is CASDPETSGRAGVPFF. The CDR3 DNA reads TGTGCCAGCGACCCAGAGACTAGCGGGAGGGCCGGGGTACCGTTCTTC. The chain uses TRBV2 and TRBJ2-1; 14 nucleotides match TRBD2. In germline, CDR1 is SNHLY, CDR2 FYNNEI. CDR3 length: 16 amino acids. J lost 15 bases, V lost 8 bases, and 18 bases had no gene match.

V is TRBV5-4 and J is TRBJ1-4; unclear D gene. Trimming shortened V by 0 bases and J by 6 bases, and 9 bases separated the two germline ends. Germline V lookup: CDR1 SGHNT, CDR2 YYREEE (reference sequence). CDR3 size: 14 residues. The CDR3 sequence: CASSLDLLDEKLFF. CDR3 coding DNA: TGTGCCAGCAGCTTGGATTTGTTAGATGAAAAACTGTTTTTT.

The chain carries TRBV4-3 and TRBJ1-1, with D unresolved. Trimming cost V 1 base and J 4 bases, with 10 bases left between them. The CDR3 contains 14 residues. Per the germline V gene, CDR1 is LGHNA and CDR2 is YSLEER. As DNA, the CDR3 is TGCGCCAGCAGCCAAGCCTTGGCAGCCACTGAAGCTTTCTTT. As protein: CASSQALAATEAFF.

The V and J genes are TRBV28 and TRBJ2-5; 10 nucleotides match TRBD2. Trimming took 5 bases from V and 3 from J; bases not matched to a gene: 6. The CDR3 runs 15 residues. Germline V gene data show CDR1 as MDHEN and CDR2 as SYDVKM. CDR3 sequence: CASSLAGAGEETQYF. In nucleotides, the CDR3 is TGTGCCAGCAGTCTAGCGGGAGCGGGCGAAGAGACCCAGTACTTC.